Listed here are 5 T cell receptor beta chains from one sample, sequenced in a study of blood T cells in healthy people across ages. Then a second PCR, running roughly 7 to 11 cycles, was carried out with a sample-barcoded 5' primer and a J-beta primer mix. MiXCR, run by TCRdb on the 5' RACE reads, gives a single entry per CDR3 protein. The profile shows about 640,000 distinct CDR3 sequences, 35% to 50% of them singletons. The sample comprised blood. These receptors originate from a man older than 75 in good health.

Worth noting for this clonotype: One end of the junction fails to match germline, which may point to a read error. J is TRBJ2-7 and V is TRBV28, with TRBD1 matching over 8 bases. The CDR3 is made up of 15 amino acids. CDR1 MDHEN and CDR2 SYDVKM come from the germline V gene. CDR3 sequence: CANSTWTGNLAEQYF. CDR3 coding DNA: TGTGCCAACAGTACCTGGACAGGGAATTTGGCCGAGCAGTACTTC.

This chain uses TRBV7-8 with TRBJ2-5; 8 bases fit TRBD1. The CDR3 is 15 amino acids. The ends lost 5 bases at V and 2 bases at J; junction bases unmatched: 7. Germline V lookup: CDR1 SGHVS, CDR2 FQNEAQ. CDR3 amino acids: CASSPDRVKQETQYF. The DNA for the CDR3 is TGTGCCAGCAGCCCGGACAGGGTCAAGCAAGAGACCCAGTACTTC.

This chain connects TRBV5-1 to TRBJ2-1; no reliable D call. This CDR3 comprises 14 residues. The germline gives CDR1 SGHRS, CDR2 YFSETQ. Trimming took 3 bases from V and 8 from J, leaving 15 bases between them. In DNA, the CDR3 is TGCGCCAGCAGCTCAGACTCGACCTGGGATGAGCAGTTCTTC. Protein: CASSSDSTWDEQFF.

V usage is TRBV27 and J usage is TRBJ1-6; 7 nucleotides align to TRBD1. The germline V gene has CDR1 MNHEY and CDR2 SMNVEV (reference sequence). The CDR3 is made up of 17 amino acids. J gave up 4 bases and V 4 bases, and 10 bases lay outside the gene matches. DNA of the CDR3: TGTGCCAGCAGTTCCGAAAGACAGGGTCGGTATAATTCACCCCTCCACTTT. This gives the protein CASSSERQGRYNSPLHF.

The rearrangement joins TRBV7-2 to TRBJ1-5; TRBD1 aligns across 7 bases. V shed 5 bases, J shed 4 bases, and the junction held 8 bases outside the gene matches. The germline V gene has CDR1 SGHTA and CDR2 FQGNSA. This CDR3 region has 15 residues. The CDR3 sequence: CASSPGGAYNQPQHF. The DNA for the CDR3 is TGTGCCAGCAGCCCAGGGGGGGCTTATAATCAGCCCCAGCATTTT.